The T cell receptor (beta chain) under discussion was sequenced for a study of cytomegalovirus exposure and HLA in healthy donors (dated by TCRdb to about 2017). The study in broad terms: An earlier analysis of roughly 630 of the donors reported 250 to 350 Gb of sequence data and 100 million to 130 million unique TCR beta sequences from about 200 million T cells. Because of strong linkage in the cohort, 5 or 6 DR-DQ haplotypes were treated as single units for association and clustering. On average, around 200,000 unique TCR beta nucleotide sequences were sequenced per donor among some 420 genotyped donors of the cohort, with roughly 18% of those sequences being non-productive. A later analysis re-examined previously published TCR beta repertoires from just over 650 donors and added high-resolution HLA genotyping to investigate patterns of TCR occurrence. The study combined high-throughput TCR immunosequencing, statistical association of individual TCRs with disease status, and machine learning to predict cytomegalovirus infection status. The study aimed to test whether cataloging public T cell receptors could reveal signatures of past pathogen exposure. A separate validation cohort of over 95 different subjects was used in addition to the 666-subject first cohort. Donor age, sex, ethnicity and CMV serostatus were compiled alongside the repertoire data. HLA typing covered class I and class II loci at four-digit resolution. Typing coverage differed by locus: A, B, C, DRB1 and DQB1 were typed in about 620-640 donors, DQA1 in 522, DPA1 in some 600, and DPB1 in 450 to 480. An early release covering approximately 600 HLA-typed donors comprised roughly 300 gigabases of sequencing data and tens of millions of unique TCR sequences. A later genetic analysis used genome-wide SNP genotypes for about 65% of the 666 donors, treating that subset as a discovery cohort. Every repertoire in the discovery cohort had been generated on one and the same sequencing platform. The study profiled the T cell repertoires of hundreds of subjects by immunosequencing and related them to cytomegalovirus serostatus. An earlier analysis of several hundred of the donors applied high-throughput TCR beta sequencing to assess whether each TCR beta V gene segment acted as functional or pseudogenic. Of the 398 genotyped donors, 81% fell in the genetic ancestry cluster associated with self-reported Caucasian donors. Rather than drawing on any new phenotypic data, the later analysis identified candidate immune exposures from TCR beta sequences and the way those sequences occurred across donors.

The method was the immunoSEQ multiplex PCR assay. For the multiplex PCR, a mixture combining 60 forward primers for TCR Vbeta segments and 13 reverse primers for TCR Jbeta segments was used. Amplification of the CDR3 region of rearranged TCR beta genes was performed with a multiplex PCR assay on genomic DNA. The Illumina HiSeq System was used to sequence the amplified TCR beta libraries as 87-base-pair reads. The authors' analysis ran thus. A later analysis counted about 76 million unique TCR beta chains across the 550 to 700 repertoires, and around 9.9 million of these chains were shared by at least two donors. Raw reads were error-corrected and collapsed into unique sequences with a nearest-neighbor algorithm that merged closely related sequences to remove PCR and sequencing errors. To assign V, D and J gene segments, CDR3 sequences were aligned to IMGT reference sequences. Each retained sequence needed at least a six-nucleotide match to both a V gene segment and a J gene segment. Rearrangements were called productive when the CDR3 lacked stop codons and stayed in frame with V and J; all others were non-productive. CDR3 was defined by IMGT convention, running from the second conserved V-encoded cysteine to the conserved J-encoded phenylalanine. The earlier analysis of 550 to 650 of the donors excluded any sequence lacking an unambiguous match to a single V gene segment. An earlier analysis of several hundred of the donors called V segments functional above 56.7% productive rearrangements and segregating when the between-donor standard deviation exceeded 5%. To diagnose cytomegalovirus status from the catalog of TCR beta chain sequences, a statistical classification framework was built. In a later analysis, V and J genes were assigned by comparing TCR nucleotide sequences against IMGT/GENE-DB human TR gene sequences. Using the TCRdist pipeline, a later analysis assigned CDR3 sequences along with most-parsimonious VDJ recombination scenarios. In a later analysis, every TCR beta chain was defined by the combination of its CDR3 amino acid sequence and its V-gene family, and reads without a unique V-gene family were dropped. To address suspected cross-contamination and a sequencing artifact, a later analysis removed 592 highly shared, low-generation-probability nucleotide sequences. For each public chain, a later analysis derived a clonal expansion index from normalized ranks of inferred template counts within each repertoire. In a later analysis, generation probabilities were computed using a VDJ recombination model fitted to out-of-frame rearrangements, and the results were checked against IGoR. Hypergeometric tests were used in a later analysis to score TCR-TCR, TCR-HLA and TCR-CMV co-occurrence, with a repertoire-size bias correction applied to the TCR pairs. A later analysis estimated false discovery rates by permuting HLA or CMV assignments 20 times. In a later analysis, co-occurring TCRs were grouped using DBSCAN, with TCRdist sequence similarity added in when clustering inside HLA-allele-positive subsets. Repertoires with fewer than 30,000 or more than 120,000 public chains, plus five repertoires with anomalous nucleotide sharing, were excluded from co-occurrence clustering. Entries here come from immuneACCESS through TCRdb and include only in-frame sequences with V and J called. Some clones fail to appear in such tables; in the studies checked, an unresolved V gene covers under half of the shortfall, and the cause of the remainder is unknown. V and J calls plus clone size are reproduced from that table; the DNA served to infer D and trimming. Here the sample has some 120,000 clones; approximately 75% occur a single time. The ten largest clones take up approximately 3.8% of the sample.

Study-wide conclusions, independent of this receptor: In a later analysis, HLA-associated TCR beta chains were found to be more clonally expanded and to have lower generation probabilities than equally common non-associated chains. A cluster of highly shared sequence variants was judged likely to represent a technical artifact of the sequencing pipeline. A later analysis associated 16,951 TCR beta sequences with specific HLA alleles at a false discovery rate of 0.05. V-gene and J-gene trimming of TCR beta chains was associated with a missense DCLRE1C variant in a later genetic analysis, and the association was replicated in an independent cohort. In a later analysis, most CMV-associated TCR beta chains were found to appear HLA-restricted, with HLA associations seemingly driven largely by CMV exposure. The earlier analysis of fewer than 750 of the donors excluded approximately 17 rarely observed V segments, including chromosome 9 orphons, because counts were too low. While some public TCRs were present in many individuals, most TCR sequences turned up only very rarely across donors. HLA typing was unavailable for some donors at each locus, so association tests used only the typed subset. The cohort was sequenced for TCR beta chains only, and without alpha or paired-chain data the features that could be detected were limited. In a later analysis, TCR association rates were found to vary across HLA loci, with the most associated TCRs seen for DRB1 alleles and the fewest for HLA-C alleles. A further reported finding was that TCR beta sequences accurately predicted the HLA-A and HLA-B alleles for most subjects in the first cohort. The only immune exposure information available for the cohort was CMV serostatus. Linkage disequilibrium might explain the correlated functional status among segregating V segments, but an unknown experimental factor could not be ruled out. According to a later analysis, parvovirus B19, influenza, CMV and Epstein-Barr virus appeared linked to several top co-occurrence clusters. Three of the identified cytomegalovirus-associated TCR beta chains were confirmed in vitro to be specific for cytomegalovirus antigens. In an earlier analysis of some 500 of the donors, most TCR beta V segments appeared in productive rearrangements about 90% or about 30% of the time, broadly matching IMGT annotations. Compared with the 666-donor mean, donors in an Asian-associated ancestry cluster had fewer N-insertions in productive TCRs, according to a later genetic analysis. When HLA alleles, especially DR and DQ, strongly co-occurred, TCR associations were difficult to assign to individual alleles. Presence/absence analyses assumed roughly uniform sequencing depth across donors, an assumption that may not hold. It was suggested by the authors that the approach could potentially be generalized to other disease states and immunological phenotypes. Because the 87-base-pair reads could not distinguish some IMGT-functional V segments, including TRBV6-2 and TRBV6-3, those segments were excluded. The study gave a list of about 170 TCR beta chains associated with cytomegalovirus. The classifier was reported to diagnose cytomegalovirus status with high specificity and sensitivity in both the original cohort and the validation cohort.

As for this clone: Its antigen has not been determined. No quality values exist for individual bases; no much larger clone is one base distant.

The CDR3 covers 10 residues, taking in both the cysteine and the phenylalanine. The only DNA kept is the CDR3, 30 bases in frame from the first base. For CDR1 and CDR2, the germline V gene lists MDHEN and SYDVKM. V is pared back by 8 bases and J by 3 bases, with 4 bases lying between the germline termini. The cohort was made up of roughly 670 healthy bone marrow donors. At the time of sampling, all cohort members were nominally healthy, though unrecorded immune exposures were likely present. The donor tested CMV seronegative and was one of the 352 seronegative cohort members. A peripheral blood sample was collected from each donor, and TCR beta sequencing was performed on peripheral blood mononuclear cells. Genomic DNA was extracted from the blood cell samples with the Qiagen DNeasy Blood Extraction Kit.

The V and J segments used are TRBV28 and TRBJ1-1; the D segment cannot be called with confidence. The source material was PBMCs. The sequence was obtained from a young man in good health and CMV-seronegative. CDR3 reads: CASADTEAFF. The nucleotide sequence reads TGTGCCAGCGCGGACACTGAAGCTTTCTTT.